The 12 T cell receptor beta chains reported below all come from one sample, sequenced in a study of PD-1 blockade in mismatch repair-deficient tumors listed by TCRdb under 2017. The time point label for this specimen denotes: peripheral blood before pembrolizumab. The protocol used for the library was the immunoSEQ multiplex PCR assay. TCRdb mirrors the immuneACCESS table, restricted to in-frame sequences. Some clones are absent from its copies; in checked studies, under half trace to an unresolved V gene, and the reason for the others is unknown. This sample has fewer than 60,000 clones in its table, and more than 65% of those were observed once. About 3.5% of the sample is taken by the ten largest. The material was PBMCs, obtained before pembrolizumab treatment. The receptors derive from an adult with mismatch repair-deficient cancer.

This clone was counted a few times. V usage is TRBV12-5 and J usage is TRBJ2-7; D unresolved. The CDR3 consists of 13 residues. Per germline, CDR1 LGHNT and CDR2 FRNRAP. The germline V and J ends were trimmed by 5 bases and 1 base, with 9 bases remaining between them. DNA for the CDR3: TGTGCTAGTGGTAACTCCGGGTCCTACGAGCAGTACTTC. Its translation: CASGNSGSYEQYF.

The chain is built from TRBV9 and TRBJ2-2; TRBD2 might be the D (6 bases). The CDR3 extends over 13 amino acids. Deletions cut 0 bases from V and 9 bases from J, with 9 bases between. Germline CDR1 SGDLS, CDR2 YYNGEE. CDR3 DNA: TGTGCCAGCAGCGTAGACGGGAGCCGGGAGCTGTTTTTT. It specifies CASSVDGSRELFF.

The V and J genes are TRBV11-3 and TRBJ2-2; the D is unclear. V was cut by 3 bases and J by 6 bases, with 8 bases left in between. CDR1 and CDR2 (germline): SGHNT, YENEEA. The CDR3 is 13 residues long. The CDR3 loop reads CASSFSVAGELFF. CDR3 bases: TGTGCCAGCAGCTTTAGTGTAGCCGGGGAGCTGTTTTTT.

The chain combines TRBV7-2 with TRBJ2-1; D uncertain. V gave up 4 bases and J gave up 4 bases, with 5 bases separating them. The germline gives CDR1 SGHTA, CDR2 FQGNSA. The CDR3 spans 12 residues. Here the CDR3 reads CASSSLYNEQFF. The CDR3 nucleotides are TGTGCCAGCAGCTCCCTTTACAATGAGCAGTTCTTC.

The table lists this clone with a count of one. V and J are TRBV11-2 and TRBJ2-1, with D perhaps TRBD1 (7 bases). V lost 5 bases and J 2 bases, leaving 10 bases between the germline ends. Germline assignment: CDR1 SGHAT and CDR2 FQNNGV. The CDR3 has 14 residues. The CDR3 loop is CASSGGTAYNEQFF. The CDR3, as DNA: TGTGCCAGCAGCGGAGGGACAGCCTACAATGAGCAGTTCTTC.

The V and J genes are TRBV10-3 and TRBJ2-5; 9 bases map to TRBD1. CDR3 size: 18 residues. J was trimmed by 2 bases and V by 8 bases; bases with no gene match: 18. CDR1 ENHRY and CDR2 SYGVKD come from the germline V gene. The chain's CDR3 is CAIARRSPGQGGQETQYF. CDR3 nucleotide sequence: TGTGCCATCGCGCGACGGTCCCCGGGACAGGGTGGTCAAGAGACCCAGTACTTC.

The J gene is TRBJ2-5, the V gene TRBV9; D gene unclear. The CDR3 sequence is 15 residues long. V was pared by 0 bases and J by 0 bases, with 9 bases between. Germline V gene sequence: CDR1 SGDLS, CDR2 YYNGEE. CDR3 bases: TGTGCCAGCAGCGTAGGCGTCACAGACCAAGAGACCCAGTACTTC. The encoded protein is CASSVGVTDQETQYF.

V is TRBV5-8 and J is TRBJ2-1; 14 positions match TRBD2. From germline, CDR1 is SGHTS and CDR2 YDEGEE. The CDR3 runs 15 residues. Germline trimming cut 3 bases from V and 7 bases from J; bases unmatched to any gene: 3. As DNA, the CDR3 is TGTGCCAGCAGCTCCGGGACTAGCGGGAGTAATGAGCAGTTCTTC. As protein: CASSSGTSGSNEQFF.

This clone has a single count. The germline gene is not matched at one end of the junction; a read error may be the cause. This chain connects TRBV7-7 to TRBJ2-7, with TRBD2 as a possible D gene (6 bases). The CDR3 is made up of 14 amino acids. The germline gives CDR1 SSHAT, CDR2 FNYEAQ (reference sequence). The CDR3, as DNA: TGTGCTAGCAGTCCCGGGACTTCCTCTCTCGAGCAGTACTTC. This codes for CASSPGTSSLEQYF.

V usage is TRBV19 and J usage is TRBJ1-2; D gene uncertain. Germline V CDR1 and CDR2: LNHDA, SQIVND (reference sequence). CDR3 length: 13 amino acids. Trimming cost V 5 bases and J 2 bases, with 9 bases left between them. The CDR3 spells CASSLQENYGYTF. Written as DNA, the CDR3 is TGTGCCAGTAGTCTCCAGGAGAACTATGGCTACACCTTC.

The genes are TRBV5-1 and TRBJ2-3; tentatively, D is TRBD1 or TRBD2 (6 bases each). Germline assignment: CDR1 SGHRS and CDR2 YFSETQ. This CDR3 comprises 14 residues. V was pared by 0 bases and J by 14 bases, with 19 bases between. CDR3 amino acids: CASSLEDSGGWWYF. As DNA, the CDR3 is TGCGCCAGCAGCTTGGAGGACAGTGGGGGGTGGTGGTATTTT.

The rearrangement uses TRBV5-8 and TRBJ2-3; D unclear. V lost 1 base, J lost 2 bases, and 11 bases lay in between. CDR3 length: 15 amino acids. Germline assignment: CDR1 SGHTS and CDR2 YDEGEE. The CDR3 bases are TGTGCCAGCAGCTTGAACTGGGGTTACACAGATACGCAGTATTTT. This codes for CASSLNWGYTDTQYF. Full variable domain (outside the CDR3, taken from reference TRBV5-8 and TRBJ2-3): EAGVTQSPTHLIKTRGQQATLRCSPISGHTSVYWYQQALGLGLQFLLWYDEGEERNRGNFPPRFSGRQFPNYSSELNVNALELEDSALYLCASSLNWGYTDTQYFGPGTRLTVL.